This T cell receptor (beta chain) is drawn from a study of molecular identifiers for immune sequencing clone quantification. General study points: Highly expanded clone sizes could end up underestimated if a barcode were shared by identical TCR molecules. Clones above 20 RNA copies contained over 98% of effector molecules but under 1% of naive ones.

Sorting recovered naive CD8 T cells on a CD8+CD4-CCR7+CD45RA+ profile. In TCRdb, the PCR reads were re-called with MiXCR into one record per CDR3 protein. The table has approximately 630,000 distinct CDR3 sequences, about 25% seen once. Unmatched junction bases numbered 6, after V lost 6 bases and J lost 1 base. The CDR3 totals 14 residues. Germline V lookup: CDR1 DFQATT, CDR2 SNEGSKA (reference sequence). With regard to this clonotype: Antigen unknown.

This rearrangement joins TRBV20-1 to TRBJ2-3; 8 nucleotides match TRBD2. The sequence was collected from a human donor in good health. Some libraries in this study had Jurkat cell RNA spiked in. Sequencing was performed on naive CD8+ T cells from blood, with Jurkat cell RNA spiked in. Documented subset: FACS-sorted CD8+CD4-CCR7+CD45RA+ naive T cells. This CDR3 reads CSAHGGAGTDTQYF. In DNA, the CDR3 is TGCAGTGCACACGGGGGGGCAGGCACAGATACGCAGTATTTT.